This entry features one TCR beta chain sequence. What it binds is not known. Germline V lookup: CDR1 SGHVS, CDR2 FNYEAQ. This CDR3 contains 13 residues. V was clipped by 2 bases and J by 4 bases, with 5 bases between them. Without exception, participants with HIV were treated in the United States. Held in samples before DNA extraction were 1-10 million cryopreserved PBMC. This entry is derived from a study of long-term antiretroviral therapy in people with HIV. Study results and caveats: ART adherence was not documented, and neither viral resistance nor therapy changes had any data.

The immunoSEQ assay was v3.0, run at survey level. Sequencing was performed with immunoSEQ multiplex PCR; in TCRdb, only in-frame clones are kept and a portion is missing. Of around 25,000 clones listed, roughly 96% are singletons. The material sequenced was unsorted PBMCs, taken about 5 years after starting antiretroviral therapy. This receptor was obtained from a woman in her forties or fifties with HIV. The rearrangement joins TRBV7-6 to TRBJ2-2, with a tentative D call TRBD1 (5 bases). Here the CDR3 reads CASSLRGTGELFF. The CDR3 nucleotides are TGTGCCAGCAGCTTAAGGGGCACCGGGGAGCTGTTTTTT. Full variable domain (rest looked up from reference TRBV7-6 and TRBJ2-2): GAGVSQSPRYKVTKRGQDVALRCDPISGHVSLYWYRQALGQGPEFLTYFNYEAQQDKSGLPNDRFSAERPEGSISTLTIQRTEQRDSAMYRCASSLRGTGELFFGEGSRLTVL.